Listed below are T cell receptor beta chains from one sample, sequenced in a study of tumor-infiltrating lymphocytes in primary liver carcinoma. TCRdb processed the multiplex PCR reads anew with MiXCR; each CDR3 protein has one entry. This table holds approximately 23,000 distinct CDR3 sequences, 80% found once. The specimen was liver tumor tissue from sampling region 2. The receptors originated from a woman between 25 and 40 years old with primary liver carcinoma and hepatitis B virus infection. CDR3s include the opening cysteine and the closing phenylalanine or tryptophan. The order of the fields is CDR3 protein, CDR3 DNA, V gene, clone size, J gene, D gene. The D gene is left open where the match is weak. Rows give clone size only sometimes, using once, few, many, or a class for an expanded clone.

CDR3aa: CASNGPVSGITIYF
CDR3nt: TGTGCCAGCAATGGGCCTGTCTCTGGAATCACCATATATTTT
v_gene: TRBV6-1
abundance: .
j_gene: TRBJ1-3
d_gene: .

CDR3aa: CASSTGSSGAYNEQFF
CDR3nt: TGCGCTAGCAGCACCGGGTCTAGCGGGGCATACAATGAGCAGTTCTTC
v_gene: TRBV13
abundance: .
j_gene: TRBJ2-1
d_gene: TRBD2

CDR3aa: CTSSHGSGAWGTQYF
CDR3nt: TGCACCAGCAGCCATGGCAGCGGAGCTTGGGGGACCCAGTACTTC
v_gene: TRBV4-1
abundance: .
j_gene: TRBJ2-5
d_gene: .

CDR3aa: CAISITTGTLSGNTICF
CDR3nt: TGCGCCATCAGCATCACGACCGGGACCCTCTCTGGAAACACCATATGTTTT
v_gene: TRBV5-1
abundance: .
j_gene: TRBJ1-3
d_gene: .

CDR3aa: CASTTGKRGNEQFF
CDR3nt: TGTGCCAGTACTACAGGTAAGAGGGGCAATGAACAGTTCTTC
v_gene: TRBV12-3/TRBV12-4
abundance: .
j_gene: TRBJ2-1
d_gene: .

CDR3aa: CASSLSVSPKQYF
CDR3nt: TGTGCCAGCAGCTTAAGCGTTTCCCCCAAACAGTATTTC
v_gene: TRBV11-2
abundance: once
j_gene: TRBJ2-7
d_gene: .

CDR3aa: CATEARQGVHERYF
CDR3nt: TGTGCCACCGAAGCCCGGCAAGGCGTCCACGAGCGGTACTTC
v_gene: TRBV2
abundance: .
j_gene: TRBJ2-7
d_gene: .

CDR3aa: CANSAELDIYGYTF
CDR3nt: TGCGCCAACAGCGCTGAGCTGGATATCTATGGCTACACCTTC
v_gene: TRBV4-3
abundance: once
j_gene: TRBJ1-2
d_gene: .

CDR3aa: CASSLNGMAGRGYTF
CDR3nt: TGTGCCAGCAGCTTAAATGGCATGGCAGGTAGAGGCTACACCTTC
v_gene: TRBV11-2
abundance: .
j_gene: TRBJ1-2
d_gene: .

CDR3aa: CASSRDRWTGCEQYF
CDR3nt: TGCGCCAGCAGCCGAGATCGATGGACAGGGTGCGAGCAGTACTTC
v_gene: TRBV4-3
abundance: .
j_gene: TRBJ2-7
d_gene: TRBD1